This entry describes one T cell receptor (beta chain). V was shortened by 6 bases and J by 0 bases, with 12 bases between the two germline ends. Germline CDR1 and CDR2: MNHEY and SVGEGT. The CDR3 is 15 residues long. This sample stems from a study of blood T cells in healthy people across ages. Combining a sample-barcoded 5' primer with a J-beta primer mix, a second PCR ran for roughly 7 to 12 cycles. The template-switch adaptor, which had 12 random nucleotides, put a tag on each cDNA molecule. At least 2.5 million CDR3-containing paired-end reads were obtained per sample. TCRdb reprocessed the 5' RACE reads with MiXCR, giving one entry per CDR3 protein. The sample carries approximately 770,000 distinct CDR3 sequences, nearly 60% recorded once.

Sequenced: blood. The sequence derives from a man aged 25 to 40 in good health. The V call is TRBV6-2 or TRBV6-3, the J call TRBJ2-1, with D unresolved. This chain's CDR3 is CASRETVRSYNEQFF. CDR3 sequence (DNA): TGTGCCAGCAGAGAGACTGTTCGCTCCTACAATGAGCAGTTCTTC.